Shown below are 31 T cell receptor beta chains from a single sample sequenced in a study of T cells in Graves' hyperthyroidism and ophthalmopathy. It was RNA transcripts that yielded the amplified TCR beta CDR3 regions. In the first-round RT-PCR of the TCR CDR3, the HTBI primer set was used. One entry per CDR3 protein results from TCRdb running MiXCR on the multiplex PCR reads. The sample yields 45,000 or so distinct CDR3 sequences, about 52% seen once. Sequencing was carried out using peripheral blood or thyroid tissue (not recorded which). These receptors all come from a woman aged 45-65 years with Graves' hyperthyroidism.

The V gene is TRBV7-3, the J gene TRBJ2-5; 12 nucleotides match TRBD2. Germline trimming cut 6 bases from V and 1 base from J; bases unmatched to any gene: 3. The CDR3 spans 15 residues. Germline V gives CDR1 SGHTA, CDR2 FQGTGA. This CDR3 reads CASSQTSGSQETQYF. The CDR3 DNA follows: TGTGCCAGCAGTCAGACTAGCGGGAGCCAAGAGACCCAGTACTTC.

By sample share, this clonotype is medium-sized. The V gene is TRBV25-1, the J gene TRBJ2-5; tentatively, D is TRBD1 (6 bases). CDR3 size: 13 residues. Deletions cut 3 bases from V and 3 bases from J, with 8 bases between. From germline, CDR1 is MGHDK and CDR2 SYGVNS. The CDR3 DNA is TGTGCCAGCAGTGACCACAGGGAAGAGACCCAGTACTTC. Protein sequence: CASSDHREETQYF.

This clonotype was detected many times. The J gene is TRBJ1-2, the V gene TRBV10-3; TRBD1 matches at 7 bases. V shed 8 bases and J 6 bases; nucleotides not matched to a gene: 3. Germline CDR1 ENHRY, CDR2 SYGVKD. This CDR3 spans 11 amino acids. Here the CDR3 DNA reads TGTGCCATCGGGGACAGTGATGGCTACACCTTC. This gives the protein CAIGDSDGYTF.

This clonotype was picked up many times. This sequence joins TRBV10-3 and TRBJ1-1, with D unresolved. Looked up from germline, CDR1 is ENHRY and CDR2 is SYGVKD. The V end was cut by 5 bases, the J end by 4 bases, with 11 bases between. The CDR3 covers 13 residues. The CDR3 nucleotides read TGTGCCATCAGTAACCGCAGTGGCACTGAAGCTTTCTTT. It encodes CAISNRSGTEAFF.

The rearrangement joins TRBV7-2 to TRBJ2-1, with D possibly being TRBD1 or TRBD2 (5 bases each). Germline CDR1 SGHTA, CDR2 FQGNSA. This CDR3 has 16 residues. V gave up 1 base and J gave up 3 bases, with 13 bases separating them. The CDR3 region is CASSLDGAIGYNEQFF. Written as DNA, the CDR3 is TGTGCCAGCAGCTTAGACGGGGCGATAGGCTACAATGAGCAGTTCTTC.

This CDR3 reads CATAIMNTEAFF. CDR3 nucleotide sequence: TGTGCCACCGCCATTATGAACACTGAAGCTTTCTTT. The genes are TRBV6-6 and TRBJ1-1; D not resolved. CDR1 and CDR2 (germline): MNHNY, SVGAGI (reference sequence). Trimming took 10 bases from V and 0 from J, leaving 9 bases between them. The CDR3 covers 12 residues.

This clonotype has a count of ten or more. J is TRBJ1-1 and V is TRBV7-2; 8 positions match TRBD1. With 5 bases clipped from V and 4 bases from J, the junction kept 21 bases outside the gene matches. Germline assignment: CDR1 SGHTA and CDR2 FQGNSA. This CDR3 contains 19 residues. The chain's CDR3 is CASSAFLRPTGAVGTEAFF. The CDR3 DNA reads TGTGCCAGCAGCGCTTTTCTCCGCCCGACAGGGGCCGTAGGCACTGAAGCTTTCTTT.

Points on this clonotype: A read error may be the cause here, since a much bigger clone is one base away. CDR3 bases: TGCAGTGCTAGAGAAGTTCGGGACAGTTCGGGAGAGACCCGGTACTTC. It codes for CSAREVRDSSGETRYF. The chain joins TRBV20-1 to TRBJ2-5; a weak D match, TRBD1 (7 bases). The CDR3 loop spans 16 amino acids. CDR1 and CDR2 from the germline V gene are DFQATT and SNEGSKA (reference sequence).

The chain links TRBV20-1 to TRBJ1-2, with a tentative D call TRBD1 (5 bases). The CDR3 spans 14 residues. The germline V and J ends were trimmed by 4 bases and 4 bases, with 16 bases remaining between them. Germline V gene sequence: CDR1 DFQATT, CDR2 SNEGSKA (reference sequence). The CDR3 reads CSANPSGTAYGYTF. Written as DNA, the CDR3 is TGCAGTGCTAACCCTAGCGGGACGGCCTATGGCTACACCTTC.

This chain uses TRBV7-6 with TRBJ2-7; D is ambiguous. The CDR3 is 14 amino acids. Trimming pared 5 bases from V and 3 bases from J, leaving 14 bases between. CDR1 is SGHVS and CDR2 is FNYEAQ in the germline V gene. The CDR3 reads CASSQSGLNYEQYF. CDR3 nucleotides: TGTGCCAGCAGCCAATCCGGGCTAAACTACGAGCAGTACTTC.

The chain has TRBV2 and TRBJ1-2; 7 bases map to TRBD1. Germline loops: CDR1 SNHLY, CDR2 FYNNEI. This CDR3 has 14 residues. Unmatched junction bases numbered 9, after V lost 3 bases and J lost 8 bases. The CDR3 sequence is CASSEGDRTHGYTF. As DNA, the CDR3 is TGTGCCAGCAGTGAGGGGGACAGAACGCACGGCTACACCTTC. The variable domain in full, completed from reference TRBV2 and TRBJ1-2, reads EPEVTQTPSHQVTQMGQEVILRCVPISNHLYFYWYRQILGQKVEFLVSFYNNEISEKSEIFDDQFSVERPDGSNFTLKIRSTKLEDSAMYFCASSEGDRTHGYTFGSGTRLTVV.

This clonotype was seen many times. The chain combines TRBV20-1 with TRBJ1-2; D uncertain. V lost 0 bases and J lost 1, with 12 bases in between. CDR3 length: 15 residues. The germline gives CDR1 DFQATT, CDR2 SNEGSKA (reference sequence). CDR3 sequence reads: CSARDWARNNYGYTF. CDR3 coding DNA: TGCAGTGCTAGAGATTGGGCCCGCAATAACTATGGCTACACCTTC.

This clonotype was counted many times. This rearrangement joins TRBV2 to TRBJ2-3; TRBD1 might be the D (6 bases). The V end lost 8 bases, the J end lost 0 bases, and 15 bases lay between the germline ends. CDR3 length equals 15 residues. Germline assignment: CDR1 SNHLY and CDR2 FYNNEI. The CDR3 reads CASSESGHSTDTQYF. The CDR3 DNA sequence: TGTGCCAGCTCAGAATCGGGACACAGCACAGATACGCAGTATTTT.

A word on this clonotype: Relative to the germline gene, one junction end is altered; a read error may explain this. J is TRBJ2-1 and V is TRBV10-1, with D maybe TRBD2 (6 bases). Germline assignment: CDR1 WNHNN and CDR2 SYGVQD (reference sequence). This CDR3 comprises 15 residues. CDR3 loop: CASSAGRSRGGERFF. Here the CDR3 DNA reads TGCGCCAGCAGTGCCGGCAGGTCGAGGGGAGGTGAGCGGTTCTTC.

This chain uses TRBV15 with TRBJ1-1, with D perhaps matching TRBD1 (5 bases). V was shortened by 6 bases and J by 11 bases, with 19 bases between the two germline ends. The CDR3 runs 13 residues. Germline values: CDR1 LNHNV, CDR2 YYDKDF (reference sequence). As DNA, the CDR3 is TGTGCCACCAGTCATTCCCCAGGGAGAGAGGCTTTCTTT. Translating gives CATSHSPGREAFF.

The chain has TRBV29-1 and TRBJ1-2; TRBD1 agrees at 8 bases. The J segment lost 6 bases and the V segment lost 4 bases, leaving 7 bases of the junction unmatched. Per germline, CDR1 SQVTM and CDR2 ANQGSEA. CDR3 length: 13 amino acids. For the CDR3, the DNA is TGCAGCGTTGCCTGGACAGGGATTGATGGCTACACCTTC. Translated, it gives CSVAWTGIDGYTF. Filled out from reference TRBV29-1 and TRBJ1-2, the complete variable domain reads SAVISQKPSRDICQRGTSLTIQCQVDSQVTMMFWYRQQPGQSLTLIATANQGSEATYESGFVIDKFPISRPNLTFSTLTVSNMSPEDSSIYLCSVAWTGIDGYTFGSGTRLTVV.

J is TRBJ2-7 and V is TRBV29-1; D possibly corresponds to TRBD1 (6 bases). V dropped 4 bases and J dropped 3 bases, with 10 bases sitting between them. Germline CDR1 reads SQVTM; CDR2 reads ANQGSEA. CDR3 length equals 12 residues. CDR3 sequence: CSVVPGVYEQYF. The CDR3 region has the DNA TGCAGCGTTGTGCCAGGGGTCTACGAGCAGTACTTC.

In DNA, the CDR3 is TGTGCCAGCAGCTCGGCCGGGACAGGGCCCCAGGAGACCCAGTACTTC. It translates to CASSSAGTGPQETQYF. The rearrangement joins TRBV7-2 to TRBJ2-5, with 9 bases matching TRBD1. After removal of 4 bases from V and 5 bases from J, the junction contained 11 bases not matched to a gene. This CDR3 comprises 16 residues. In germline, CDR1 is SGHTA, CDR2 FQGNSA. The full variable domain, rest sourced from reference TRBV7-2 and TRBJ2-5, is GAGVSQSPSNKVTEKGKDVELRCDPISGHTALYWYRQSLGQGLEFLIYFQGNSAPDKSGLPSDRFSAERTGGSVSTLTIQRTQQEDSAVYLCASSSAGTGPQETQYFGPGTRLLVL.

Many counts were recorded for this clonotype. V usage is TRBV15 and J usage is TRBJ2-5, with D possibly matching TRBD2 (6 bases). The CDR3 is 15 amino acids. Germline CDR1 LNHNV, CDR2 YYDKDF (reference sequence). In nucleotides, the CDR3 is TGTGCGAGCAGGACGGGAGAGTTTGGTTGGGAGACCCAGTACTTC. Translating gives CASRTGEFGWETQYF.

This clonotype was observed a single time. One end of the junction is discordant with germline, which a read error may explain. The V gene is TRBV20-1, the J gene TRBJ2-5, with TRBD2 matching over 7 bases. The CDR3 runs 15 residues. CDR1 DFQATT and CDR2 SNEGSKA come from the germline V gene (reference sequence). The CDR3 coding sequence is TGCAGTGATAGACCTCGCGCTAGCGGACTGGGGACCCAGTACTTT. It specifies CSDRPRASGLGTQYF.

There are many counts of this clonotype. A much more abundant neighbour one base away suggests this may be a read error. V usage is TRBV27 and J usage is TRBJ2-2; D gene uncertain. Per germline, CDR1 MNHEY and CDR2 SMNVEV (reference sequence). There are 14 residues in the CDR3. V lost 2 bases to trimming and J lost 0 bases, with 4 bases between them. CDR3 sequence: CASSLQANTGELFF. CDR3 nucleotide sequence: TGTGCCAGCAGTTTACAGGCGAACACCGGGGAGCTGTTTTTT.

This clonotype has a handful of counts. The conserved closing phenylalanine or tryptophan is absent in this CDR3, likely reflecting a read error. It is unclear where the CDR3 begins or ends on the DNA, so no DNA is shown, and the CDR3 is as TCRdb lists it. The chain employs TRBV7-6 and TRBJ2-6; the DNA was not used to check the table's D call, TRBD1. CDR1 is SGHVS, CDR2 FNYEAQ, per germline. The CDR3 is 18 amino acids in total, end residues counted. Here the CDR3 reads CASSFPPGQGSGANVLVL.

The CDR3 DNA follows: TGTGCCAGCAGCTTAAGGATGGCCGGGGAGCTGTTTTTT. This codes for CASSLRMAGELFF. The V and J genes are TRBV7-3 and TRBJ2-2; D unclear. The germline V gene has CDR1 SGHTA and CDR2 FQGTGA. This CDR3 region has 13 residues. V shed 1 base and J shed 6 bases, with 6 bases lying between them.

The table lists this clonotype with many counts. This chain connects TRBV5-1 to TRBJ1-4; 11 bases agree with TRBD1. Per germline, CDR1 SGHRS and CDR2 YFSETQ. V lost 6 bases, J lost 7 bases, and 5 bases stayed unmatched. This CDR3 contains 14 residues. CDR3: CASKGGTGGEKLFF. The CDR3 DNA sequence: TGCGCCAGCAAGGGTGGGACAGGGGGTGAAAAACTGTTTTTT.

The chain couples TRBV15 to TRBJ2-4; a possible D gene is TRBD2 (5 bases). V lost 0 bases to trimming and J lost 0 bases, with 9 bases between them. CDR3 length: 16 residues. Germline V gene lookup returns CDR1 LNHNV and CDR2 YYDKDF (reference sequence). The CDR3 region has the DNA TGTGCCACCAGCAGAGATGGAGGATTAGCCAAAAACATTCAGTACTTC. Its protein is CATSRDGGLAKNIQYF.

The V and J genes are TRBV29-1 and TRBJ2-3; D might be TRBD2 (5 bases). CDR1 and CDR2 from the germline V gene are SQVTM and ANQGSEA. The CDR3 extends over 13 amino acids. CDR3: CTPETTDTDTQYF. The CDR3 region has the DNA TGCACCCCGGAGACTACTGACACAGATACGCAGTATTTT.

A note on this clonotype: Because the CDR3 is missing its conserved closing phenylalanine or tryptophan, this is likely a read error. No DNA is shown, since the ends of the CDR3 on it are uncertain; the CDR3 is the one TCRdb lists. The genes are TRBV20-1 and TRBJ1-6; the listed D gene, TRBD1, was not tested against the DNA. The CDR3 adds up to 14 amino acids, both ends counted. Germline V CDR1 and CDR2: DFQATT, SNEGSKA (reference sequence). CDR3 amino acids: CSARAGQGNSPLQS.

The chain couples TRBV2 to TRBJ1-4; TRBD1 aligns across 9 bases. V shed 6 bases and J 3 bases; nucleotides not matched to a gene: 5. This CDR3 is 15 amino acids long. Germline lookup yields CDR1 SNHLY and CDR2 FYNNEI. The CDR3 coding sequence is TGTGCCAGCAGCTCGGGACAGGGCTCTAATGAAAAACTGTTTTTT. This gives the protein CASSSGQGSNEKLFF.

Points on this clonotype: At one end the junction does not follow the germline gene, possibly because of a read error. V gene TRBV18 combines with J gene TRBJ1-1; 9 positions match TRBD1. The CDR3 totals 17 residues. The germline gives CDR1 KGHSH, CDR2 LQKENI. CDR3 sequence reads: CASPPPGQGTVNTEAFF. Here the CDR3 DNA reads TGTGCCAGCCCACCACCGGGACAGGGTACGGTGAACACTGAAGCTTTCTTT.

The chain uses TRBV7-3 and TRBJ2-7, with D perhaps matching TRBD1 or TRBD2 (5 bases each). The V and J ends lost 9 bases and 4 bases respectively, with 25 bases between them. CDR1 is SGHTA and CDR2 is FQGTGA in the germline V gene. CDR3 length equals 16 residues. The CDR3 DNA sequence: TGTGCCAGTAGTATCCACGGACGGGGCGCAACTTACGAGCAGTACTTC. Translated, it gives CASSIHGRGATYEQYF.

The chain joins TRBV20-1 to TRBJ2-7; maybe TRBD2 (6 bases). The CDR3 has 12 amino acids. Per germline, CDR1 DFQATT and CDR2 SNEGSKA (reference sequence). V was cut by 1 base and J by 4 bases, with 8 bases left in between. The CDR3 reads CSARVAGYEQYF. In DNA form, the CDR3 reads TGCAGTGCTAGAGTGGCGGGGTACGAGCAGTACTTC.